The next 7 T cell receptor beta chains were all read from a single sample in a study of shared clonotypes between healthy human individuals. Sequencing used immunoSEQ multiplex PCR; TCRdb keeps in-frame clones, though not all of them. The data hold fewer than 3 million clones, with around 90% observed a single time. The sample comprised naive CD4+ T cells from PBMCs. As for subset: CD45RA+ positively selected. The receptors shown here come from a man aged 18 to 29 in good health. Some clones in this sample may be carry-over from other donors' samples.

CDR3 amino acids: CASSEEGANTEAFF. In nucleotides, the CDR3 is TGCGCCAGCAGTGAGGAGGGGGCGAACACTGAAGCTTTCTTT. J is TRBJ1-1 and V is TRBV10-1, with TRBD1 matching 7 bases. The CDR3 consists of 14 residues. Unmatched junction bases numbered 1, after V lost 2 bases and J lost 1 base. Germline V gives CDR1 WNHNN, CDR2 SYGVQD (reference sequence).

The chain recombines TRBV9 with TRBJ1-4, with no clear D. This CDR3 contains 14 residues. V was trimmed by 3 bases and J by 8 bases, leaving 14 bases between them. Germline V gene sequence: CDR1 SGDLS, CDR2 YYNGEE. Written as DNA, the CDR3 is TGTGCCAGCAGCGGGCAGTTAAGTAAAGAAAAACTGTTTTTT. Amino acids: CASSGQLSKEKLFF.

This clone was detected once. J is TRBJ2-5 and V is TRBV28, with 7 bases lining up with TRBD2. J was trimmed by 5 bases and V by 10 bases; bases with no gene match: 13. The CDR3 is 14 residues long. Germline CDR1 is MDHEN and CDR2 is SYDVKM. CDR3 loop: CATLKSQGGETQYF. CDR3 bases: TGTGCCACCCTGAAATCCCAGGGAGGGGAGACCCAGTACTTC.

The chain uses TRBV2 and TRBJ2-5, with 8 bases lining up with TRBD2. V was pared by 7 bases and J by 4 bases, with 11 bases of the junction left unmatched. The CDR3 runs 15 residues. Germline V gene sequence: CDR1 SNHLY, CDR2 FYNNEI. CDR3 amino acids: CASNIRAGVGETQYF. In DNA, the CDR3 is TGTGCCAGCAATATAAGAGCGGGAGTCGGAGAGACCCAGTACTTC.

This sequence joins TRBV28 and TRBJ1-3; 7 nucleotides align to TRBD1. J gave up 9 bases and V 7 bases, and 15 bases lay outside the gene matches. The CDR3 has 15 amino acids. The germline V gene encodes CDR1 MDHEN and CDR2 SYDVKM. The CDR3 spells CASTLGGRGRSTIYF. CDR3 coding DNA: TGTGCCAGCACCCTAGGGGGCAGGGGAAGGAGCACCATATATTTT.

Here the CDR3 DNA reads TGTGCCAGCAGTCCCTTTGCCGGGAGGGCCACAGATACGCAGTATTTT. Residues: CASSPFAGRATDTQYF. This chain links TRBV6-6 with TRBJ2-3, with 8 nucleotides matching TRBD2. There are 16 residues in the CDR3. V gave up 5 bases and J gave up 2 bases; unmatched junction bases: 9. CDR1 MNHNY and CDR2 SVGAGI come from the germline V gene (reference sequence).

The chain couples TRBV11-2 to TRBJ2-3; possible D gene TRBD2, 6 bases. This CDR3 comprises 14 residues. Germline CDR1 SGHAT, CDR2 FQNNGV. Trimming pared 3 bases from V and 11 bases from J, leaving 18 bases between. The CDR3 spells CASSFGTEQVKQYF. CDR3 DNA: TGTGCCAGCAGCTTCGGGACTGAGCAAGTGAAGCAGTATTTT.